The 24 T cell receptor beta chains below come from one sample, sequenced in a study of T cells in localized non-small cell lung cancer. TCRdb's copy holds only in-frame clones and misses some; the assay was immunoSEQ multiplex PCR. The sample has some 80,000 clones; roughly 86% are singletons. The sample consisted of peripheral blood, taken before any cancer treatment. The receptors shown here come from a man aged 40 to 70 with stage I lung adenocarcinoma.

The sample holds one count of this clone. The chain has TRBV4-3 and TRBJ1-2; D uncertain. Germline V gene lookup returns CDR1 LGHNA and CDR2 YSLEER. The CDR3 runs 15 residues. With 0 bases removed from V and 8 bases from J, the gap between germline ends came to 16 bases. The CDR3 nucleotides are TGCGCCAGCAGCCAAGATCGCGGTATCTTCGCGGGCTACACCTTC. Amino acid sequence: CASSQDRGIFAGYTF.

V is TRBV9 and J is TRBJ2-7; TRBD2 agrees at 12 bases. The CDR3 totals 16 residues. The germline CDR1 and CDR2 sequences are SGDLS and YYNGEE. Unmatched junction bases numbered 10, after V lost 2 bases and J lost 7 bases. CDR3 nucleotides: TGTGCCAGCAGCGTCGGACTAGCGGGAAAAGCAGGAGAGCAGTACTTC. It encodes CASSVGLAGKAGEQYF.

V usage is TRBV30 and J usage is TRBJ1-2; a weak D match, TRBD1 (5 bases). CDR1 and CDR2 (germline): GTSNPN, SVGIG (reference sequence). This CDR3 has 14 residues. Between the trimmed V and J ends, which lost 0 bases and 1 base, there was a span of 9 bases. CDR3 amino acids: CAWSVRGINYGYTF. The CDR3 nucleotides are TGTGCCTGGAGTGTACGGGGGATTAACTATGGCTACACCTTC.

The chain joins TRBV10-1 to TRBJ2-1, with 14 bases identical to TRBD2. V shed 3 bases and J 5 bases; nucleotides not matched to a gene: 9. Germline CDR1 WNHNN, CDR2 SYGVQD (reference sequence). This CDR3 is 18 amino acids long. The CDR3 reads CASSESGLAGGTNNEQFF. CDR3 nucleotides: TGCGCCAGCAGTGAATCCGGACTAGCGGGAGGAACAAACAATGAGCAGTTCTTC.

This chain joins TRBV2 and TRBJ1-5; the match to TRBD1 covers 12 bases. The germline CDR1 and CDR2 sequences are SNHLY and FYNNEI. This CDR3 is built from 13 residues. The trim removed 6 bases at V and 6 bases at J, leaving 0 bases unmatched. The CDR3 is CASRGQGAQPQHF. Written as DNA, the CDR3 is TGTGCCAGCAGGGGACAGGGGGCTCAGCCCCAGCATTTT. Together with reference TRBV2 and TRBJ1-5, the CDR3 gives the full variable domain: EPEVTQTPSHQVTQMGQEVILRCVPISNHLYFYWYRQILGQKVEFLVSFYNNEISEKSEIFDDQFSVERPDGSNFTLKIRSTKLEDSAMYFCASRGQGAQPQHFGDGTRLSIL.

CDR3 in amino acids: CASSIDLLGQGASYEQYF. CDR3 in DNA: TGTGCCAGTAGTATAGATCTTCTAGGACAGGGGGCGTCCTACGAGCAGTACTTC. V and J are TRBV19 and TRBJ2-7; the match to TRBD1 covers 11 bases. This CDR3 is 18 amino acids long. CDR1 is LNHDA, CDR2 SQIVND, per germline (reference sequence). V dropped 0 bases and J dropped 1; count of bases not matched to a gene: 8. Using reference TRBV19 and TRBJ2-7 for the parts outside the CDR3, the full variable domain is DGGITQSPKYLFRKEGQNVTLSCEQNLNHDAMYWYRQDPGQGLRLIYYSQIVNDFQKGDIAEGYSVSREKKESFPLTVTSAQKNPTAFYLCASSIDLLGQGASYEQYFGPGTRLTVT.

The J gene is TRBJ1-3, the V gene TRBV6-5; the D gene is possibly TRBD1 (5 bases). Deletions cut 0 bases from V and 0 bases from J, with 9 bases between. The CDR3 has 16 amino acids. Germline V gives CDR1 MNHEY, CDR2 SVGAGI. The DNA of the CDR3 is TGTGCCAGCAGTTACTCACAGGCGAGCTCTGGAAACACCATATATTTT. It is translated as CASSYSQASSGNTIYF.

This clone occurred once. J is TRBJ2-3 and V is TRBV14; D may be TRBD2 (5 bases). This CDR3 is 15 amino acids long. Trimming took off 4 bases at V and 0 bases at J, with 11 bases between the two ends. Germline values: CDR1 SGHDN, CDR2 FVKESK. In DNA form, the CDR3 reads TGTGCCAGCAGCCGCGAGGGTATCAGCACAGATACGCAGTATTTT. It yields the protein CASSREGISTDTQYF.

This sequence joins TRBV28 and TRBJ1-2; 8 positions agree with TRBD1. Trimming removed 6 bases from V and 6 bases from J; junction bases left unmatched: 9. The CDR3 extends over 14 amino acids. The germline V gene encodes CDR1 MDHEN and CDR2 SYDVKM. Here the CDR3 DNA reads TGTGCCAGCAGACGACAGGGGTCCCCTCATGGCTACACCTTC. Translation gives CASRRQGSPHGYTF.

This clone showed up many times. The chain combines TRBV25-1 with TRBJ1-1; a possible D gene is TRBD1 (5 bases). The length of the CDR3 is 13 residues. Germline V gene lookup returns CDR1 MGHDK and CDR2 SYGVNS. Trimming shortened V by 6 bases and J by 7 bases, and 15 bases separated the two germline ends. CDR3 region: CASRQQDIVEAFF. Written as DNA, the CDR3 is TGTGCCAGCAGGCAACAGGATATCGTTGAAGCTTTCTTT.

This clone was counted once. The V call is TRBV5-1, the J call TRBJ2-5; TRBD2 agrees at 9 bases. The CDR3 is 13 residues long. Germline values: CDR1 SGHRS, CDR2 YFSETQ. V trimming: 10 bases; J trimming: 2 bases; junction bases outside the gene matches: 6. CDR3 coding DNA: TGCGCCTCGGCGGGAGGGCGACAAGAGACCCAGTACTTC. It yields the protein CASAGGRQETQYF.

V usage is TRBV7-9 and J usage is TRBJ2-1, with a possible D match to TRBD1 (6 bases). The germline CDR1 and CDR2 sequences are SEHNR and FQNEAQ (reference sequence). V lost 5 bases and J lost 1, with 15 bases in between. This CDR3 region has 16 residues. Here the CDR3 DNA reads TGTGCCAGCAGCAACCGGGACACGGCGTCCTACAATGAGCAGTTCTTC. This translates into CASSNRDTASYNEQFF.

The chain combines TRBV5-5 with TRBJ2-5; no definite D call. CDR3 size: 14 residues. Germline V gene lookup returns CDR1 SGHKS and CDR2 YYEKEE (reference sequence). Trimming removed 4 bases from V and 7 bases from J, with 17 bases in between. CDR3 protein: CASSRTVSKATQYF. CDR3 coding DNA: TGTGCCAGCAGCCGGACGGTTTCAAAAGCGACCCAGTACTTC. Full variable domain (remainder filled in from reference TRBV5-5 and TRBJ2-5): DAGVTQSPTHLIKTRGQQVTLRCSPISGHKSVSWYQQVLGQGPQFIFQYYEKEERGRGNFPDRFSARQFPNYSSELNVNALLLGDSALYLCASSRTVSKATQYFGPGTRLLVL.

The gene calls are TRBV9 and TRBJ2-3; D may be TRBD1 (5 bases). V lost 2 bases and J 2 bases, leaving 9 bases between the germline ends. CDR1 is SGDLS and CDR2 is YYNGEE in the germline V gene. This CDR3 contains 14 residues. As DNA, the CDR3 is TGTGCCAGCAGCGTGGGGCAGATCACAGATACGCAGTATTTT. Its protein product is CASSVGQITDTQYF.

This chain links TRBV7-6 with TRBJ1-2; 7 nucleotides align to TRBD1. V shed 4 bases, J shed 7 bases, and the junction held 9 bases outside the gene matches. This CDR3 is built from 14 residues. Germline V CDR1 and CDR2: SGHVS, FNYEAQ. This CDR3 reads CASSWQGGLFGYTF. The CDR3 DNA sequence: TGTGCCAGCAGCTGGCAGGGGGGGCTCTTTGGCTACACCTTC.

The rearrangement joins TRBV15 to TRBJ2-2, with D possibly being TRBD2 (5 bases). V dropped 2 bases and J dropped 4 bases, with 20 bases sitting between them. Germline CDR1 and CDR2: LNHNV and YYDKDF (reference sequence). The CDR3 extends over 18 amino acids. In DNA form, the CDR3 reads TGTGCCACCAGCAGACAAGTCCGACTAACAGAGCTCACCGGGGAGCTGTTTTTT. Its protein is CATSRQVRLTELTGELFF. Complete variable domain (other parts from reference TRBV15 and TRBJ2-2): DAMVIQNPRYQVTQFGKPVTLSCSQTLNHNVMYWYQQKSSQAPKLLFHYYDKDFNNEADTPDNFQSRRPNTSFCFLDIRSPGLGDTAMYLCATSRQVRLTELTGELFFGEGSRLTVL.

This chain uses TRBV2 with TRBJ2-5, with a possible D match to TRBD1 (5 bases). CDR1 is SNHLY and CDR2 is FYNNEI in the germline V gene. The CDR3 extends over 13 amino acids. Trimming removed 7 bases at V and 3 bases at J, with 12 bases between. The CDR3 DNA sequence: TGTGCCAGCACGTGGGGCTTGAAAGAGACCCAGTACTTC. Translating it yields CASTWGLKETQYF.

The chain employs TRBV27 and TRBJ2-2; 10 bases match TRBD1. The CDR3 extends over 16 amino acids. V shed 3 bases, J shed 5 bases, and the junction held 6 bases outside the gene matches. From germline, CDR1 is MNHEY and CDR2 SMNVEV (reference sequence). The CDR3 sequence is CASSFLGQGRTGELFF. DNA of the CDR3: TGTGCCAGCAGTTTTCTGGGACAGGGGCGAACCGGGGAGCTGTTTTTT.

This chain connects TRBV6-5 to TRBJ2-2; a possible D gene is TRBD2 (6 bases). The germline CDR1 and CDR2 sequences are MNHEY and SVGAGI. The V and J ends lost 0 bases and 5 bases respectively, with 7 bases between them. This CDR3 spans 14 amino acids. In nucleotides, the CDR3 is TGTGCCAGCAGTTACTCAGGGAGGACCGGGGAGCTGTTTTTT. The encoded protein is CASSYSGRTGELFF.

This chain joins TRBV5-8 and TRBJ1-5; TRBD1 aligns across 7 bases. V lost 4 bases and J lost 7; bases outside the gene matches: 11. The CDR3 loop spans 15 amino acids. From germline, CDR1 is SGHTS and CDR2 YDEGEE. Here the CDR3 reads CASSTGQAKGQPQHF. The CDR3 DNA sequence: TGTGCCAGCAGCACCGGACAGGCGAAAGGGCAGCCCCAGCATTTT.

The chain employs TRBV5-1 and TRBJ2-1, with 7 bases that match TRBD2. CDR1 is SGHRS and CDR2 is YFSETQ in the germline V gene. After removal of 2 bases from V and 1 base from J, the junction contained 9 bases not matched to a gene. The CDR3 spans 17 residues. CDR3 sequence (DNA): TGCGCCAGCAGCTTACCAGCGGGACCCCCGTCCTACAATGAGCAGTTCTTC. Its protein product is CASSLPAGPPSYNEQFF.

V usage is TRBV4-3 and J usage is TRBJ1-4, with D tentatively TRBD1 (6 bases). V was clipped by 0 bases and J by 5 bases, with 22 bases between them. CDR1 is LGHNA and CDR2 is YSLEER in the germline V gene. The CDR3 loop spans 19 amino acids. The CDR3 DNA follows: TGCGCCAGCAGCCAAGAGACTATCGGTACAGGGCTTCTCAATGAAAAACTGTTTTTT. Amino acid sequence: CASSQETIGTGLLNEKLFF.

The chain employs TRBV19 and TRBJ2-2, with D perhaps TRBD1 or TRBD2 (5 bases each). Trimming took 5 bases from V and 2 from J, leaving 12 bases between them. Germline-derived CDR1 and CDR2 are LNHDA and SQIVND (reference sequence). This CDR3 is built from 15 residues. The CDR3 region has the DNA TGTGCCAGTAGTTTTGGGGGAGTAAACACCGGGGAGCTGTTTTTT. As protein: CASSFGGVNTGELFF.

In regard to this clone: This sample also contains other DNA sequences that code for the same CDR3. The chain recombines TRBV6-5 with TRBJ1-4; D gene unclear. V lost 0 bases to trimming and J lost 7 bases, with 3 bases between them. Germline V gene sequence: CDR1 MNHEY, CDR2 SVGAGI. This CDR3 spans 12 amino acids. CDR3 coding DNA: TGTGCCAGCAGTTACTCTGGTGAAAAACTGTTTTTT. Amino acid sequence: CASSYSGEKLFF.